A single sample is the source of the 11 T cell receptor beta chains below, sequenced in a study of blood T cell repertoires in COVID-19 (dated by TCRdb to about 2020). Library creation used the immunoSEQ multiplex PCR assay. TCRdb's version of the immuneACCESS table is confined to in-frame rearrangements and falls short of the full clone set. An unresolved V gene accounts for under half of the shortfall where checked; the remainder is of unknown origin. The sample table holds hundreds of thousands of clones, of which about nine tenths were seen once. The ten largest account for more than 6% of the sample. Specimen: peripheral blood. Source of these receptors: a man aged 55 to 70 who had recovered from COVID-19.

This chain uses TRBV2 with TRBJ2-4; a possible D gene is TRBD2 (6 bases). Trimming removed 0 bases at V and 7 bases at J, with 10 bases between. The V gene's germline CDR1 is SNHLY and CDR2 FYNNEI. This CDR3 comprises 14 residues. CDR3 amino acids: CASSEARGRNIQYF. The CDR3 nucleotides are TGTGCCAGCAGTGAAGCGCGGGGACGGAACATTCAGTACTTC.

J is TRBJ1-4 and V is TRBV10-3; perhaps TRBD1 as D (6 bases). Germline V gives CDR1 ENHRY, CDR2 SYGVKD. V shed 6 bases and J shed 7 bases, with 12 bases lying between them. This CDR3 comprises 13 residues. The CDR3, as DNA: TGTGCCATCAGGGGGGGGCGAGGTGAAAAACTGTTTTTT. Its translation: CAIRGGRGEKLFF.

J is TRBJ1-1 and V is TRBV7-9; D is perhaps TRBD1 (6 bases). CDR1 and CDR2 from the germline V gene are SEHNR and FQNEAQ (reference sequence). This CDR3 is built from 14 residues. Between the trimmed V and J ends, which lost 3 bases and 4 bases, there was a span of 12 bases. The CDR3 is CASSFQQGFTEAFF. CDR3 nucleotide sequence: TGTGCCAGCAGCTTCCAGCAGGGGTTCACTGAAGCTTTCTTT.

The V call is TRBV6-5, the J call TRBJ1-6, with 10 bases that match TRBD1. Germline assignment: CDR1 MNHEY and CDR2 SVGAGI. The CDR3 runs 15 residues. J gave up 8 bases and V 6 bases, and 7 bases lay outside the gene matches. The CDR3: CASRAKGTGDSPLHF. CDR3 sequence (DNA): TGTGCCAGCAGGGCTAAGGGGACAGGGGATTCACCCCTCCACTTT.

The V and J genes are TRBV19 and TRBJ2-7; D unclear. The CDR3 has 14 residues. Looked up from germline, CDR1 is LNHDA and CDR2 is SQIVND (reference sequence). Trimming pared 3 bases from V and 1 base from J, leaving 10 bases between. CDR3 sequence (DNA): TGTGCCAGTAGTATGCAGTACACATCCTACGAGCAGTACTTC. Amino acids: CASSMQYTSYEQYF.

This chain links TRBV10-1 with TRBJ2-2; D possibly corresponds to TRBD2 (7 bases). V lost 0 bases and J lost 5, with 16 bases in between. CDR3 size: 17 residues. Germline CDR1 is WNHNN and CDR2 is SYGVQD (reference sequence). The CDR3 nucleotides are TGCGCCAGCAGTGAGTCGGCGGGGCGGGGGCTAACCGGGGAGCTGTTTTTT. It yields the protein CASSESAGRGLTGELFF.

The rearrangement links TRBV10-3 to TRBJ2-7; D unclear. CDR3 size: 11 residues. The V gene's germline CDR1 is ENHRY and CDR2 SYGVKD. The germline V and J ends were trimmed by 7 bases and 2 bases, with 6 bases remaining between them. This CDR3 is CAITLPYEQYF. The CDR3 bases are TGTGCCATCACCCTCCCCTACGAGCAGTACTTC.

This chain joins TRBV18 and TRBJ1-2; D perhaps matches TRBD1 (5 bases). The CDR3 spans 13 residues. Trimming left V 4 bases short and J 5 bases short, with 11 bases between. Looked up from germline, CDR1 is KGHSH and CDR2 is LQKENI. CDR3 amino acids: CASSQTDRYGYTF. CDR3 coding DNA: TGTGCCAGCTCACAGACAGACCGTTATGGCTACACCTTC. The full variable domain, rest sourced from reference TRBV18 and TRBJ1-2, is NAGVMQNPRHLVRRRGQEARLRCSPMKGHSHVYWYRQLPEEGLKFMVYLQKENIIDESGMPKERFSAEFPKEGPSILRIQQVVRGDSAAYFCASSQTDRYGYTFGSGTRLTVV.

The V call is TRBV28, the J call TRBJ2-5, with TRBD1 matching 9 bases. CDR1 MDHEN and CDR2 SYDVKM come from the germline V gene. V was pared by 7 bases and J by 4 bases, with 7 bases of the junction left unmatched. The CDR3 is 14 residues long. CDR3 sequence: CASNHRTGVETQYF. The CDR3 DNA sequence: TGTGCCAGCAACCATAGGACAGGGGTAGAGACCCAGTACTTC. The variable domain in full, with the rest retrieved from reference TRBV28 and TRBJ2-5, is DVKVTQSSRYLVKRTGEKVFLECVQDMDHENMFWYRQDPGLGLRLIYFSYDVKMKEKGDIPEGYSVSREKKERFSLILESASTNQTSMYLCASNHRTGVETQYFGPGTRLLVL.

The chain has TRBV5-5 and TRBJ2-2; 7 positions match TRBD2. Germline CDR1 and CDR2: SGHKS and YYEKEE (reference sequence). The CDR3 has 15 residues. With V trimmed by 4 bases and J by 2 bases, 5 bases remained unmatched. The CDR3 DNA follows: TGTGCCAGCAGCCCGGGGGGTGCAAACACCGGGGAGCTGTTTTTT. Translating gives CASSPGGANTGELFF.

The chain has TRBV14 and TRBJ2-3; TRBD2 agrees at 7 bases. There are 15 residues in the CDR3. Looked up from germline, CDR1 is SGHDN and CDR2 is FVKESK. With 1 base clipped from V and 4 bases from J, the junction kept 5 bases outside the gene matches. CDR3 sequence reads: CASSQGDYPPDTQYF. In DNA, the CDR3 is TGTGCCAGCAGCCAAGGGGACTATCCCCCAGATACGCAGTATTTT. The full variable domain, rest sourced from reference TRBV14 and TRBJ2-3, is EAGVTQFPSHSVIEKGQTVTLRCDPISGHDNLYWYRRVMGKEIKFLLHFVKESKQDESGMPNNRFLAERTGGTYSTLKVQPAELEDSGVYFCASSQGDYPPDTQYFGPGTRLTVL.